Each of the 19 T cell receptor beta chains below was sequenced from the same sample in a study of blood T cell repertoires in COVID-19. The assay was immunoSEQ multiplex PCR, and TCRdb's table has in-frame clones only and misses some. The sample includes 90,000 to 150,000 clones, 79% of them seen just once. Specimen: peripheral blood. The receptors come from a woman aged 80 or older with acute or convalescent COVID-19.

J is TRBJ1-1 and V is TRBV6-6; 7 bases agree with TRBD1. After removal of 2 bases from V and 4 bases from J, the junction contained 1 base not matched to a gene. The germline gives CDR1 MNHNY, CDR2 SVGAGI (reference sequence). The CDR3 has 13 amino acids. CDR3 DNA: TGTGCCAGCAGTTACAGACAGGGCACTGAAGCTTTCTTT. Amino acids: CASSYRQGTEAFF.

This clone was observed a single time. The chain recombines TRBV12-3 or TRBV12-4 with TRBJ2-5, with no clear D. The CDR3 runs 13 residues. The V end lost 8 bases, the J end lost 1 base, and 11 bases lay between the germline ends. The CDR3 nucleotides are TGTGCCAGCCGACTTAGTCCCCAAGAGACCCAGTACTTC. This gives the protein CASRLSPQETQYF.

This rearrangement joins TRBV9 to TRBJ2-5; D is ambiguous. The CDR3 sequence is 15 residues long. CDR1 and CDR2 (germline): SGDLS, YYNGEE. Trimming removed 0 bases from V and 0 bases from J, with 9 bases in between. This CDR3 is CASSVASAYQETQYF. CDR3 sequence (DNA): TGTGCCAGCAGCGTAGCCTCAGCGTACCAAGAGACCCAGTACTTC. The whole variable domain, filled in from reference TRBV9 and TRBJ2-5, reads DSGVTQTPKHLITATGQRVTLRCSPRSGDLSVYWYQQSLDQGLQFLIQYYNGEERAKGNILERFSAQQFPDLHSELNLSSLELGDSALYFCASSVASAYQETQYFGPGTRLLVL.

The sample holds one count of this clone. The chain carries TRBV3-1 (or the pseudogene TRBV3-2) and TRBJ2-7; 7 nucleotides align to TRBD1. CDR3 size: 14 residues. With V trimmed by 1 base and J by 5 bases, 5 bases remained unmatched. The germline CDR1 and CDR2 sequences are LGHDT and YNNKEL (reference sequence). The CDR3 here is CASSQVRGGHEQYF. The CDR3 DNA is TGTGCCAGCAGCCAAGTGAGAGGGGGCCACGAGCAGTACTTC.

J is TRBJ2-5 and V is TRBV7-2, with D possibly being TRBD2 (6 bases). Between the trimmed V and J ends, which lost 0 bases and 2 bases, there was a span of 16 bases. CDR3 length: 17 residues. Per the germline V gene, CDR1 is SGHTA and CDR2 is FQGNSA. CDR3 amino acids: CASSLATLGRGQETQYF. Here the CDR3 DNA reads TGTGCCAGCAGCTTAGCGACTCTCGGGAGAGGGCAAGAGACCCAGTACTTC.

The J gene is TRBJ2-1, the V gene TRBV3-1 (or the pseudogene TRBV3-2); 11 bases map to TRBD2. With 4 bases clipped from V and 10 bases from J, the junction kept 6 bases outside the gene matches. Germline CDR1 LGHDT, CDR2 YNNKEL (reference sequence). The CDR3 covers 14 residues. In nucleotides, the CDR3 is TGTGCCAGCAGCCTCACTAGCGGGGGCACGGAGCAGTTCTTC. It translates to CASSLTSGGTEQFF.

CDR3 in amino acids: CASSPGGVREKLFF. In DNA, the CDR3 is TGTGCCAGCAGCCCGGGGGGCGTAAGAGAAAAACTGTTTTTT. V and J are TRBV5-4 and TRBJ1-4; tentative D call: TRBD1 (6 bases). Trimming took 4 bases from V and 8 from J, leaving 15 bases between them. Germline loops: CDR1 SGHNT, CDR2 YYREEE (reference sequence). The CDR3 has 14 amino acids. The full variable domain, rest sourced from reference TRBV5-4 and TRBJ1-4, is ETGVTQSPTHLIKTRGQQVTLRCSSQSGHNTVSWYQQALGQGPQFIFQYYREEENGRGNFPPRFSGLQFPNYSSELNVNALELDDSALYLCASSPGGVREKLFFGSGTQLSVL.

The sample holds one count of this clone. The chain links TRBV28 to TRBJ1-5; tentative D call: TRBD1 (5 bases). The length of the CDR3 is 14 residues. Trimming took 7 bases from V and 6 from J, leaving 16 bases between them. Looked up from germline, CDR1 is MDHEN and CDR2 is SYDVKM. CDR3 residues: CASILSGVTQPQHF. CDR3 nucleotide sequence: TGTGCCAGCATCCTATCGGGGGTGACTCAGCCCCAGCATTTT.

The chain has TRBV6-6 and TRBJ2-7, with a tentative D call TRBD2 (6 bases). This CDR3 has 14 amino acids. V lost 0 bases, J lost 3 bases, and 9 bases lay in between. Germline loops: CDR1 MNHNY, CDR2 SVGAGI (reference sequence). Here the CDR3 DNA reads TGTGCCAGCAGTTACTCTAGCGGAAACTACGAGCAGTACTTC. It specifies CASSYSSGNYEQYF.

The V call is TRBV6-5, the J call TRBJ2-1; D gene uncertain. In germline, CDR1 is MNHEY, CDR2 SVGAGI. The V gene lost 8 bases and the J gene lost 6 bases, with 17 bases spanning the gap. There are 14 residues in the CDR3. DNA of the CDR3: TGTGCCAGCCGAAAGGAGCTCCTGGTCAATGAGCAGTTCTTC. This gives the protein CASRKELLVNEQFF.

The rearrangement uses TRBV7-6 and TRBJ2-5; 9 bases map to TRBD1. This CDR3 spans 18 amino acids. V dropped 8 bases and J dropped 1; count of bases not matched to a gene: 17. The germline V gene has CDR1 SGHVS and CDR2 FNYEAQ. The CDR3 is CASGPKPGDRDLQETQYF. The CDR3 DNA reads as TGTGCCAGCGGGCCCAAACCGGGGGACAGGGACCTCCAAGAGACCCAGTACTTC.

V is TRBV18 and J is TRBJ1-5; 9 nucleotides match TRBD1. With 8 bases clipped from V and 6 bases from J, the junction kept 8 bases outside the gene matches. Germline V gene sequence: CDR1 KGHSH, CDR2 LQKENI. This CDR3 region has 14 residues. CDR3 region: CASTPGQGLQPQHF. The DNA of the CDR3 is TGTGCCAGCACCCCGGGACAGGGTCTTCAGCCCCAGCATTTT.

V is TRBV12-3 or TRBV12-4 and J is TRBJ2-5; 10 bases agree with TRBD1. There are 13 residues in the CDR3. V gave up 7 bases and J gave up 5 bases; unmatched junction bases: 4. The CDR3 region is CASTRDRGETQYF. In DNA, the CDR3 is TGTGCCAGCACCCGGGACAGGGGCGAGACCCAGTACTTC.

This clone was detected only a few times. J is TRBJ1-2 and V is TRBV18, with D possibly TRBD1 on 6 matching bases. The CDR3 covers 13 residues. Trimming left V 1 base short and J 4 bases short, with 7 bases between. Germline V gene sequence: CDR1 KGHSH, CDR2 LQKENI. This chain's CDR3 is CASSPRDTYGYTF. The CDR3 DNA follows: TGTGCCAGCTCACCACGGGACACCTATGGCTACACCTTC.

This clone was counted between two and nine times. The CDR3 region is CASLLQGEWDQPQHF. In DNA, the CDR3 is TGTGCCAGCCTACTTCAGGGGGAGTGGGATCAGCCCCAGCATTTT. This chain joins TRBV7-3 and TRBJ1-5, with TRBD1 matching 7 bases. The CDR3 is made up of 15 amino acids. The V gene end was trimmed by 8 bases and the J gene end by 5 bases; junction bases not matched to a gene: 12. CDR1 is SGHTA, CDR2 FQGTGA, per germline.

V is TRBV28 and J is TRBJ2-3; perhaps TRBD2 as D (6 bases). The CDR3 totals 14 residues. V was cut by 7 bases and J by 0 bases, with 11 bases left in between. From germline, CDR1 is MDHEN and CDR2 SYDVKM. The CDR3 reads CASTGGVSTDTQYF. CDR3 bases: TGTGCCAGCACAGGCGGGGTTAGCACAGATACGCAGTATTTT.

The V gene is TRBV9, the J gene TRBJ2-3; 8 positions agree with TRBD2. The CDR3 consists of 16 residues. Germline V gene lookup returns CDR1 SGDLS and CDR2 YYNGEE. V shed 4 bases, J shed 6 bases, and the junction held 13 bases outside the gene matches. CDR3 DNA sequence: TGTGCCAGCAGCCCCCGGGGCGGCGGGGGGATTGATACGCAGTATTTT. It is translated as CASSPRGGGGIDTQYF.

The rearrangement links TRBV7-9 to TRBJ1-2, with D unresolved. The CDR3 runs 15 residues. From germline, CDR1 is SEHNR and CDR2 FQNEAQ (reference sequence). The germline V and J ends were trimmed by 1 base and 8 bases, with 17 bases remaining between them. The CDR3 coding sequence is TGTGCCAGCAGCTTAGACAGAGGGCCCATCATGGGCTACACCTTC. Amino acid sequence: CASSLDRGPIMGYTF.

This chain joins TRBV19 and TRBJ2-1; TRBD2 aligns across 16 bases. The germline V gene encodes CDR1 LNHDA and CDR2 SQIVND (reference sequence). Trimming took 6 bases from V and 2 from J; bases not matched to a gene: 4. The CDR3 runs to 17 residues. CDR3 DNA sequence: TGTGCCAGTAGGGGACTAGCGGGAGGGCCGCCCTACAATGAGCAGTTCTTC. Amino acid sequence: CASRGLAGGPPYNEQFF.